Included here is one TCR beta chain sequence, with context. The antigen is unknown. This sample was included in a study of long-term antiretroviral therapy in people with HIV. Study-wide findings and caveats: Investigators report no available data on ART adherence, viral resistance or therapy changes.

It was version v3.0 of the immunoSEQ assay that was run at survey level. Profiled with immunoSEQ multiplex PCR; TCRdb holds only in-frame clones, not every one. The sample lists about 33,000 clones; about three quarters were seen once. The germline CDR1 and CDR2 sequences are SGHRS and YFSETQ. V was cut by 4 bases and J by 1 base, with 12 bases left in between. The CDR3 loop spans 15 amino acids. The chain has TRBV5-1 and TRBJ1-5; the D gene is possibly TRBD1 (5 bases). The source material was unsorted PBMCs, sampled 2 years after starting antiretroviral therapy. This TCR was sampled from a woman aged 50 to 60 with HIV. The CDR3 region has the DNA TGCGCCAGCAGCAGGGACGGGGCAAGCAATCAGCCCCAGCATTTT. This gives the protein CASSRDGASNQPQHF. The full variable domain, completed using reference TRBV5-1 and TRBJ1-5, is KAGVTQTPRYLIKTRGQQVTLSCSPISGHRSVSWYQQTPGQGLQFLFEYFSETQRNKGNFPGRFSGRQFSNSRSEMNVSTLELGDSALYLCASSRDGASNQPQHFGDGTRLSIL.